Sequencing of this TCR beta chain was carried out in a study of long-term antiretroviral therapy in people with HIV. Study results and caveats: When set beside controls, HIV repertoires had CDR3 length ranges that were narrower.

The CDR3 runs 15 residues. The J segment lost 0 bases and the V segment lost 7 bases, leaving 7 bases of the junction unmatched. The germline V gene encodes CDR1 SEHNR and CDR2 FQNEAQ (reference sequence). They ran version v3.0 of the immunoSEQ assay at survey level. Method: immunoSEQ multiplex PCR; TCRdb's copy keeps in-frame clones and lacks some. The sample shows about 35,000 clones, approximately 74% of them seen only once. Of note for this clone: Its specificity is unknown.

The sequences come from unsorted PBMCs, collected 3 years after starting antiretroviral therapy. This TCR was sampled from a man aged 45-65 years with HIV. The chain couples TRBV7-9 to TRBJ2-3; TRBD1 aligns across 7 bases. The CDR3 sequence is CASTGQVSSTDTQYF. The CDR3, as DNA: TGTGCCAGCACCGGACAGGTCTCTAGCACAGATACGCAGTATTTT.